This paragraph covers one TCR beta chain sequence. This sample was included in a study of T cell changes during pregnancy in multiple sclerosis. Method: immunoSEQ multiplex PCR; TCRdb's copy keeps in-frame clones and lacks some. The sample has about 40,000 clones, 91% seen once. The source was CD8+ T cells from peripheral blood mononuclear cells, collected before pregnancy. The clonotype originates from a female donor with multiple sclerosis, enrolled in a pregnancy study.

Here the CDR3 DNA reads TGTGCCAGTAGTAATATACTAGCCCCGGGGCAGTTCTTC. Translation gives CASSNILAPGQFF. The chain carries TRBV19 and TRBJ2-1; TRBD2 might be the D (6 bases). The germline V gene encodes CDR1 LNHDA and CDR2 SQIVND (reference sequence). The V end was cut by 4 bases, the J end by 12 bases, with 16 bases between. The CDR3 runs 13 residues.